Listed here are 27 T cell receptor beta chains from one sample, sequenced in a study of shared clonotypes between healthy human individuals. CD45RO-negative, CCR7-positively selected cells formed the naive CD8 fraction, excluding terminally differentiated effector memory CD45RA+ cells. Produced via immunoSEQ multiplex PCR; TCRdb's table is partial and in-frame only. Seen here are about 750,000 clones, approximately 92% observed once, and the top ten hold approximately 25%. Sequenced: naive CD8+ T cells sorted from blood. These receptor sequences come from a man younger than 45 in good health.

The gene calls are TRBV27 and TRBJ2-1, with TRBD1 matching 9 bases. Germline trimming cut 7 bases from V and 8 bases from J; bases unmatched to any gene: 12. Germline-derived CDR1 and CDR2 are MNHEY and SMNVEV (reference sequence). This CDR3 comprises 15 residues. Written as DNA, the CDR3 is TGTGCCAGCAACCCGGGACAGGGACTTCGCGATGAGCAGTTCTTC. This codes for CASNPGQGLRDEQFF.

V is TRBV27 and J is TRBJ2-3; no definite D call. The CDR3 extends over 16 amino acids. With 2 bases removed from V and 5 bases from J, the gap between germline ends came to 17 bases. CDR1 is MNHEY, CDR2 SMNVEV, per germline (reference sequence). CDR3 sequence reads: CASSLQATSNLDTQYF. Written as DNA, the CDR3 is TGTGCCAGCAGTTTACAAGCGACGTCCAATTTAGATACGCAGTATTTT.

The genes are TRBV7-6 and TRBJ2-5; D not certain. Germline loops: CDR1 SGHVS, CDR2 FNYEAQ. This CDR3 has 13 residues. Trimming stripped 5 bases from V and 0 bases from J, with 7 bases between. For the CDR3, the DNA is TGTGCCAGCAGCCTACACGACCAAGAGACCCAGTACTTC. Translation: CASSLHDQETQYF.

This rearrangement joins TRBV13 to TRBJ2-7, with D tentatively TRBD2 (6 bases). The V gene's germline CDR1 is PRHDT and CDR2 FYEKMQ (reference sequence). The V gene lost 5 bases and the J gene lost 4 bases, with 21 bases spanning the gap. The CDR3 has 16 residues. The CDR3 spells CASSPRTASDLYEQYF. CDR3 nucleotide sequence: TGTGCCAGCAGCCCCAGAACAGCTAGCGACCTTTACGAGCAGTACTTC.

This chain connects TRBV7-8 to TRBJ2-7; 9 bases align to TRBD2. The germline CDR1 and CDR2 sequences are SGHVS and FQNEAQ. V shed 0 bases and J 2 bases; nucleotides not matched to a gene: 5. The CDR3 is made up of 16 amino acids. The CDR3 DNA reads TGTGCCAGCAGCTTAGCGACCGCTAGCGGGACCTACGAGCAGTACTTC. This codes for CASSLATASGTYEQYF. The variable domain in full, completed from reference TRBV7-8 and TRBJ2-7, reads GAGVSQSPRYKVAKRGQDVALRCDPISGHVSLFWYQQALGQGPEFLTYFQNEAQLDKSGLPSDRFFAERPEGSVSTLKIQRTQQEDSAVYLCASSLATASGTYEQYFGPGTRLTVT.

The V call is TRBV11-2, the J call TRBJ1-2, with D perhaps matching TRBD1 (6 bases). This CDR3 spans 15 amino acids. Germline V gene lookup returns CDR1 SGHAT and CDR2 FQNNGV. V was shortened by 5 bases and J by 8 bases, with 21 bases between the two germline ends. Written as DNA, the CDR3 is TGTGCCAGCAGCGCGCAATACAGGGAGAAGGGGGGCTACACCTTC. As protein: CASSAQYREKGGYTF. Full variable domain (outside the CDR3, taken from reference TRBV11-2 and TRBJ1-2): EAGVAQSPRYKIIEKRQSVAFWCNPISGHATLYWYQQILGQGPKLLIQFQNNGVVDDSQLPKDRFSAERLKGVDSTLKIQPAKLEDSAVYLCASSAQYREKGGYTFGSGTRLTVV.

V usage is TRBV9 and J usage is TRBJ2-1, with 9 bases fitting TRBD2. CDR3 size: 17 residues. V was clipped by 1 base and J by 0 bases; unmatched bases: 5. Germline lookup yields CDR1 SGDLS and CDR2 YYNGEE. The CDR3 region has the DNA TGTGCCAGCAGCGTATTCGCGGGAGGGAGCTCCTACAATGAGCAGTTCTTC. Translating it yields CASSVFAGGSSYNEQFF. Together with reference TRBV9 and TRBJ2-1, the CDR3 gives the full variable domain: DSGVTQTPKHLITATGQRVTLRCSPRSGDLSVYWYQQSLDQGLQFLIQYYNGEERAKGNILERFSAQQFPDLHSELNLSSLELGDSALYFCASSVFAGGSSYNEQFFGPGTRLTVL.

The chain couples TRBV9 to TRBJ2-3, with 10 bases aligning to TRBD2. The CDR3 loop spans 16 amino acids. Trimming at V came to 3 bases and at J to 2 bases, leaving 6 bases not matched to a gene. The germline CDR1 and CDR2 sequences are SGDLS and YYNGEE. The chain's CDR3 is CASSGSSGRHTDTQYF. The CDR3 nucleotides are TGTGCCAGCAGCGGCTCTAGCGGGAGACACACAGATACGCAGTATTTT.

The V gene is TRBV28, the J gene TRBJ2-7; D unresolved. Germline CDR1 reads MDHEN; CDR2 reads SYDVKM. This CDR3 has 13 residues. Trimming removed 6 bases at V and 3 bases at J, with 12 bases between. The DNA for the CDR3 is TGTGCCAGCAGCCTAAGACCCTACTACGAGCAGTACTTC. Its translation is CASSLRPYYEQYF.

This clone was observed a single time. V is TRBV7-2 and J is TRBJ2-7; 9 bases are a match to TRBD2. V shed 2 bases and J 3 bases; nucleotides not matched to a gene: 11. The CDR3 runs to 17 residues. Germline V CDR1 and CDR2: SGHTA, FQGNSA. The CDR3 region is CASSLPLAGPRHYEQYF. In nucleotides, the CDR3 is TGTGCCAGCAGCTTACCACTAGCGGGTCCCCGCCACTACGAGCAGTACTTC. The full variable domain, with the rest looked up from reference TRBV7-2 and TRBJ2-7, is GAGVSQSPSNKVTEKGKDVELRCDPISGHTALYWYRQSLGQGLEFLIYFQGNSAPDKSGLPSDRFSAERTGGSVSTLTIQRTQQEDSAVYLCASSLPLAGPRHYEQYFGPGTRLTVT.

On this clone: Germline and junction disagree at one end, which may indicate a read error. The CDR3 here is CASSQDRARTLETQYF. CDR3 coding DNA: TGCGCCAGCAGCCAAGATCGGGCTAGGACCCTGGAGACCCAGTACTTC. V gene TRBV5-4 combines with J gene TRBJ2-5; D is uncertain. Germline CDR1 and CDR2: SGHNT and YYREEE (reference sequence). This CDR3 is built from 16 residues.

This clone was detected only once. V is TRBV19 and J is TRBJ2-3; 12 bases align to TRBD2. Germline lookup yields CDR1 LNHDA and CDR2 SQIVND (reference sequence). CDR3 size: 15 residues. The V gene end was trimmed by 7 bases and the J gene end by 4 bases; junction bases not matched to a gene: 6. For the CDR3, the DNA is TGTGCCAGTAACGGACTAGCGGGACATCCAGATACGCAGTATTTT. Translating it yields CASNGLAGHPDTQYF. Complete variable domain (other parts from reference TRBV19 and TRBJ2-3): DGGITQSPKYLFRKEGQNVTLSCEQNLNHDAMYWYRQDPGQGLRLIYYSQIVNDFQKGDIAEGYSVSREKKESFPLTVTSAQKNPTAFYLCASNGLAGHPDTQYFGPGTRLTVL.

The chain carries TRBV9 and TRBJ2-7; 9 positions agree with TRBD2. Looked up from germline, CDR1 is SGDLS and CDR2 is YYNGEE. V was clipped by 4 bases and J by 0 bases; unmatched bases: 8. CDR3 length: 16 amino acids. CDR3 in DNA: TGTGCCAGCAGCAACAGACTAGCGGAAAGCTCCTACGAGCAGTACTTC. Translated: CASSNRLAESSYEQYF.

The chain combines TRBV10-3 with TRBJ2-1; TRBD2 might be the D (7 bases). The CDR3 has 18 amino acids. Trimming pared 3 bases from V and 7 bases from J, leaving 25 bases between. Germline V lookup: CDR1 ENHRY, CDR2 SYGVKD. The CDR3, as DNA: TGTGCCATCAGTGATTACATGGGGGCGGGAGTCACTGGGAATGAGCAGTTCTTC. This translates into CAISDYMGAGVTGNEQFF.

This sequence joins TRBV6-1 and TRBJ2-1; D ambiguous. V was clipped by 4 bases and J by 4 bases, with 11 bases between them. Germline loops: CDR1 MNHNS, CDR2 SASEGT. CDR3 size: 14 residues. CDR3 in amino acids: CASSVLGPYNEQFF. CDR3 bases: TGTGCCAGCAGTGTTCTAGGACCTTACAATGAGCAGTTCTTC.

The rearrangement joins TRBV28 to TRBJ1-2; 7 nucleotides agree with TRBD1. Looked up from germline, CDR1 is MDHEN and CDR2 is SYDVKM. The V gene end was trimmed by 2 bases and the J gene end by 1 base; junction bases not matched to a gene: 10. The CDR3 has 17 residues. The CDR3 reads CASSLASGGFRNYGYTF. As DNA, the CDR3 is TGTGCCAGCAGTTTAGCCTCAGGGGGGTTCCGTAACTATGGCTACACCTTC.

The chain joins TRBV23-1 to TRBJ2-1, with TRBD1 as a possible D gene (5 bases). TRBV23-1 is placed among ORFs of uncertain function. The CDR3 consists of 15 residues. With 2 bases removed from V and 2 bases from J, the gap between germline ends came to 10 bases. For the CDR3, the DNA is TGCGCCAGCAGTCAAATTGGCAGGGCCTACAATGAGCAGTTCTTC. This encodes CASSQIGRAYNEQFF.

On this clone itself: Distinct nucleotide sequences in the sample also encode this CDR3. The V and J genes are TRBV6-6 and TRBJ2-2; D unresolved. V shed 5 bases and J shed 4 bases, with 2 bases lying between them. Per germline, CDR1 MNHNY and CDR2 SVGAGI (reference sequence). The CDR3 runs 11 residues. The CDR3 region is CASSSTGELFF. The CDR3 DNA reads TGTGCCAGCAGTAGCACCGGGGAGCTGTTTTTT.

The chain joins TRBV5-5 to TRBJ1-1, with D possibly being TRBD1 (5 bases). Germline loops: CDR1 SGHKS, CDR2 YYEKEE (reference sequence). The V end lost 2 bases, the J end lost 2 bases, and 13 bases lay between the germline ends. The CDR3 runs to 15 residues. CDR3 bases: TGTGCCAGCAGCTTAGCGCCAGGGAGCAACACTGAAGCTTTCTTT. Translated: CASSLAPGSNTEAFF.

This clone appeared a single time. The chain uses TRBV7-2 and TRBJ2-3; D gene unclear. V lost 5 bases, J lost 2 bases, and 8 bases lay in between. This CDR3 comprises 13 residues. The germline CDR1 and CDR2 sequences are SGHTA and FQGNSA. The DNA of the CDR3 is TGTGCCAGCAGCCCCGTAGTCACAGATACGCAGTATTTT. Protein sequence: CASSPVVTDTQYF.

As concerns this clone: The same CDR3 also results from other DNA sequences found in this sample. V gene TRBV30 combines with J gene TRBJ2-2, with D uncertain. The germline V gene encodes CDR1 GTSNPN and CDR2 SVGIG (reference sequence). This CDR3 region has 11 residues. V was cut by 5 bases and J by 2 bases, with 3 bases left in between. The CDR3 loop reads CAWGNTGELFF. CDR3 DNA: TGTGCCTGGGGAAACACCGGGGAGCTGTTTTTT. Looking up the rest from reference TRBV30 and TRBJ2-2 gives the full variable domain: SQTIHQWPATLVQPVGSPLSLECTVEGTSNPNLYWYRQAAGRGLQLLFYSVGIGQISSEVPQNLSASRPQDRQFILSSKKLLLSDSGFYLCAWGNTGELFFGEGSRLTVL.

This chain links TRBV28 with TRBJ1-1; TRBD1 matches at 7 bases. The V and J ends lost 1 base and 5 bases, in that order; junction bases with no gene match: 7. Germline V gene sequence: CDR1 MDHEN, CDR2 SYDVKM. This CDR3 is 15 amino acids long. The CDR3 is CASSLSYDRDTEAFF. CDR3 nucleotides: TGTGCCAGCAGTTTATCTTACGACAGGGATACTGAAGCTTTCTTT.

The chain couples TRBV27 to TRBJ2-7, with D perhaps TRBD2 (6 bases). The germline CDR1 and CDR2 sequences are MNHEY and SMNVEV (reference sequence). This CDR3 spans 13 amino acids. V dropped 2 bases and J dropped 5 bases, with 10 bases sitting between them. CDR3 nucleotides: TGTGCCAGCAGTTTAGGGGGGTGGGACGAGCAGTACTTC. Translation gives CASSLGGWDEQYF.

The rearrangement joins TRBV9 to TRBJ2-7; TRBD1 matches 8 bases. This CDR3 is 15 amino acids long. Germline CDR1 SGDLS, CDR2 YYNGEE. The ends lost 2 bases at V and 1 base at J; junction bases unmatched: 5. CDR3 in amino acids: CASSVTGGISYEQYF. The CDR3 nucleotides read TGTGCCAGCAGCGTTACAGGGGGAATTTCCTACGAGCAGTACTTC. Full variable domain (remainder filled in from reference TRBV9 and TRBJ2-7): DSGVTQTPKHLITATGQRVTLRCSPRSGDLSVYWYQQSLDQGLQFLIQYYNGEERAKGNILERFSAQQFPDLHSELNLSSLELGDSALYFCASSVTGGISYEQYFGPGTRLTVT.

This chain joins TRBV5-4 and TRBJ1-5; no clear D. The CDR3 totals 13 residues. The germline V gene encodes CDR1 SGHNT and CDR2 YYREEE (reference sequence). Trimming stripped 2 bases from V and 4 bases from J, with 7 bases between. The CDR3 sequence: CASSLGLNQPQHF. CDR3 in DNA: TGTGCCAGCAGCTTAGGATTAAATCAGCCCCAGCATTTT.

The J gene is TRBJ2-2, the V gene TRBV11-3; a weak D match, TRBD1 (6 bases). V was pared by 4 bases and J by 6 bases, with 21 bases between. The CDR3 extends over 17 amino acids. Germline CDR1 SGHNT, CDR2 YENEEA. Written as DNA, the CDR3 is TGTGCCAGCAGCTCGGCATCAAACAGGGAAGGGGCCGGGGAGCTGTTTTTT. Translating it yields CASSSASNREGAGELFF.

The rearrangement uses TRBV11-3 and TRBJ2-7, with D unresolved. Germline CDR1 reads SGHNT; CDR2 reads YENEEA. The CDR3 covers 15 residues. V lost 2 bases, J lost 1 base, and 12 bases lay in between. In DNA form, the CDR3 reads TGTGCCAGCAGCTTACCAGACGGAGAATCCTACGAGCAGTACTTC. It encodes CASSLPDGESYEQYF.